Listed below are T cell receptor beta chains from one sample, sequenced in a study of T cell repertoires in cytomegalovirus infection. TCRdb fed the reads into MiXCR, producing one record per CDR3 protein. The repertoire holds some 180,000 distinct CDR3 sequences, with around 20% as singletons. Sequences were obtained from PBMCs. These receptors were collected from a human donor in good health (CMV status not recorded). Some clones in this sample may be carry-over from other donors' samples. CDR3s include the opening cysteine and the closing phenylalanine or tryptophan. The order of the fields is J gene, clone size, D gene, V gene, CDR3 protein, CDR3 DNA. D genes are given only for firm matches. The size of a clone is reported for some rows only, either as once, few or many, or as a class for expanded clones.

TRBJ2-1 | - | TRBD2 | TRBV7-9 | CASSFRLADYNEQFF | TGTGCCAGCAGCTTTCGACTAGCGGACTACAATGAGCAGTTCTTC
TRBJ1-5 | few | - | TRBV6-2/TRBV6-3 | CASRSGTHGNQPQHF | TGTGCCAGCAGATCCGGGACGCATGGCAATCAGCCCCAGCATTTT
TRBJ2-1 | few | TRBD1 | TRBV19 | CASSTDRGLHNEQFF | TGTGCCAGTAGCACCGACAGGGGGCTTCACAATGAGCAGTTCTTC
TRBJ1-1 | few | - | TRBV6-1 | CASSEARGIIAEAFF | TGTGCCAGCAGTGAAGCGCGGGGCATAATCGCTGAAGCTTTCTTT
TRBJ1-4 | many | - | TRBV12-3/TRBV12-4 | CASRRGATNEKLFF | TGTGCCAGCAGGCGAGGGGCAACTAATGAAAAACTGTTTTTT
TRBJ1-2 | many | - | TRBV5-5 | CASSFTAPEFYGYTF | TGTGCCAGCAGCTTTACGGCGCCAGAGTTCTATGGCTACACCTTC
TRBJ1-2 | - | - | TRBV7-2 | CASSSYGGGGYTF | TGTGCCAGCAGCTCTTACGGAGGGGGAGGCTACACCTTC
TRBJ2-3 | - | TRBD1 | TRBV12-3/TRBV12-4 | CASSRQGLGTDTQYF | TGTGCCAGCAGTCGACAGGGGCTCGGCACAGATACGCAGTATTTT
TRBJ1-1 | many | - | TRBV28 | CASSLGGAGNTEAFF | TGTGCCAGCAGCTTAGGCGGCGCTGGGAACACTGAAGCTTTCTTT
TRBJ1-5 | few | - | TRBV19 | CASSTRGFSLNQPQHF | TGTGCCAGTAGTACGCGGGGGTTTTCTCTCAATCAGCCCCAGCATTTT
TRBJ2-2 | many | TRBD2 | TRBV7-2 | CASRSLAGATGELFF | TGTGCCAGCAGGTCCTTGGCGGGAGCGACCGGGGAGCTGTTTTTT
TRBJ2-7 | - | TRBD1 | TRBV7-9 | CASSLALGTGKGNEQYF | TGTGCCAGCAGCTTAGCGCTGGGGACAGGGAAAGGAAACGAGCAGTACTTC
TRBJ1-2 | - | - | TRBV29-1 | CSVDGGLGYTF | TGCAGCGTTGATGGGGGTTTAGGCTACACCTTC
TRBJ1-1 | few | - | TRBV7-9 | CASSSNRRGNTEAFF | TGTGCCAGCAGCTCCAACCGACGGGGGAACACTGAAGCTTTCTTT
TRBJ1-6 | many | TRBD1 | TRBV5-6 | CASSRDRGNNSPLHF | TGTGCCAGCAGCCGGGACAGGGGAAATAATTCACCCCTCCACTTT
TRBJ1-6 | few | - | TRBV4-2 | CASSQDLSGSGSPLHF | TGTGCCAGCAGCCAAGATCTGTCAGGATCAGGTTCACCCCTCCACTTT
TRBJ1-2 | - | - | TRBV12-3/TRBV12-4 | CASSFSGAGIDSYTF | TGTGCCAGCAGTTTCTCGGGCGCCGGGATCGATAGCTACACCTTC
TRBJ2-3 | - | TRBD2 | TRBV20-1 | CNARGGLAGTYTQYF | TGCAATGCTAGGGGGGGACTAGCGGGGACCTATACGCAGTATTTT
TRBJ2-5 | many | - | TRBV7-2 | CASSPKVKETQYF | TGTGCCAGCAGCCCTAAGGTGAAAGAGACCCAGTACTTC
TRBJ2-1 | few | TRBD2 | TRBV4-1 | CASSQDWTSGYNEQFF | TGCGCCAGCAGCCAAGACTGGACTAGCGGTTACAATGAGCAGTTCTTC
TRBJ2-3 | - | - | TRBV6-2/TRBV6-3 | CASSVRSNTQYF | TGTGCCAGCAGCGTGCGAAGTAATACGCAGTATTTT
TRBJ1-2 | - | - | TRBV27 | CASSFSVPTGDGYTF | TGTGCCAGCAGTTTTTCCGTTCCGACGGGAGATGGCTACACCTTC
TRBJ1-3 | many | - | TRBV28 | CASKGLRWGNTIYF | TGTGCCAGCAAGGGCCTCCGGTGGGGAAACACCATATATTTT
TRBJ1-2 | few | - | TRBV20-1 | CSANFQGANYGYTF | TGCAGTGCCAATTTCCAGGGAGCTAACTATGGCTACACCTTC
TRBJ2-2 | few | TRBD2 | TRBV7-4 | CASSLRALAGGIGELFF | TGTGCCAGCAGCTTAAGAGCCCTAGCGGGAGGAATCGGGGAGCTGTTTTTT
TRBJ2-2 | - | - | TRBV20-1 | CSARVAGMTNTGELFF | TGCAGTGCTAGAGTGGCGGGGATGACGAACACCGGGGAGCTGTTTTTT
TRBJ2-5 | - | - | TRBV6-2/TRBV6-3 | CASRKPGRETQYF | TGTGCCAGCAGGAAACCTGGGCGGGAGACCCAGTACTTC
TRBJ1-2 | - | - | TRBV28 | CASSGEGGYTF | TGTGCCAGCAGTGGGGAAGGGGGCTACACCTTC
TRBJ1-1 | few | - | TRBV28 | CASSSFERIRAFF | TGTGCCAGCAGTTCCTTCGAGAGGATACGAGCTTTCTTT
TRBJ2-1 | many | - | TRBV7-9 | CASSIEGEVFF | TGTGCCAGCAGCATTGAAGGAGAGGTGTTCTTC
TRBJ1-6 | - | - | TRBV7-9 | CASSEQEDNSPLHF | TGTGCCAGCAGCGAACAGGAGGATAATTCACCCCTCCACTTT
TRBJ1-1 | - | - | TRBV28 | CASIREGLGDTEAFF | TGTGCCAGCATCCGAGAAGGGCTTGGGGACACTGAAGCTTTCTTT
TRBJ1-5 | - | - | TRBV3-1 | CASNQGVGGQPQHF | TGTGCCAGCAACCAAGGGGTCGGCGGCCAGCCCCAGCATTTT
TRBJ1-5 | many | - | TRBV12-3/TRBV12-4 | CASSSSQRINGPSNQPQHF | TGTGCCAGCAGTTCCTCTCAGAGAATTAATGGCCCAAGCAATCAGCCCCAGCATTTT
TRBJ2-1 | - | - | TRBV15 | CATSRPGSSYNEQFF | TGTGCCACCAGCAGGCCGGGGAGCTCCTACAATGAGCAGTTCTTC
TRBJ2-5 | - | - | TRBV29-1 | CSFSWETQYF | TGCAGCTTTTCGTGGGAGACCCAGTACTTC
TRBJ2-5 | few | - | TRBV27 | CASSLIRNHETQYF | TGTGCCAGCAGTTTGATTAGAAATCATGAGACCCAGTACTTC
TRBJ2-7 | - | TRBD1 | TRBV5-6 | CASSLVVSGGDEQYF | TGTGCCAGCAGCTTGGTTGTGTCAGGGGGCGACGAGCAGTACTTC
TRBJ2-5 | - | TRBD2 | TRBV5-1 | CASSPLTSGQETQYF | TGCGCCAGCAGCCCCCTGACTAGCGGACAAGAGACCCAGTACTTC
TRBJ1-1 | many | - | TRBV19 | CASSISVLRNTEAFF | TGTGCCAGTAGTATATCTGTCCTCAGGAACACTGAAGCTTTCTTT
TRBJ2-5 | many | TRBD1 | TRBV12-3/TRBV12-4 | CASSIAGGIETQYF | TGTGCCAGCAGCATTGCAGGGGGCATCGAGACCCAGTACTTC
TRBJ2-3 | few | TRBD1 | TRBV19 | CASSSYRGRGDTQYF | TGTGCCAGTAGTTCATACAGGGGGCGCGGAGATACGCAGTATTTT
TRBJ2-3 | - | - | TRBV11-2 | CASSLSGGGRDTQYF | TGTGCCAGCAGCTTATCAGGGGGGGGCCGAGATACGCAGTATTTT
TRBJ2-1 | - | - | TRBV5-1 | CASSDPGREREQFF | TGCGCCAGCAGCGACCCAGGGAGAGAGCGTGAGCAGTTCTTC
TRBJ1-4 | few | - | TRBV2 | CASSGVSRQKLFF | TGTGCCAGCAGTGGTGTCAGCCGGCAAAAACTGTTTTTT